Listed here is a single T cell receptor beta chain. As yet, its antigen is unknown. These data belong to a study of brain T cells in children with intractable seizures. TCRdb's copy holds only in-frame clones and misses some; the assay was immunoSEQ multiplex PCR. The profile shows approximately 7,800 clones, nearly 75% of them singletons. Surgery cases with the highest brain T cell transcript signatures were chosen for sequencing. Pre-surgery treatment included at least one anti-epileptic drug. The CDR3 is 15 residues long. Between the trimmed V and J ends, which lost 6 bases and 0 bases, there was a span of 12 bases. CDR1 and CDR2 from the germline V gene are SNHLY and FYNNEI. General observations from the study: Absence of clones before surgery may stem from lower sequencing depth. Only CDR3 sequence similarity suggested viral specificity, without known HCMV serostatus. Known viral epitope-specific CDR3s closely matched each case's top public brain CDR3.

The material was resected brain tissue, obtained at surgery. The chain carries TRBV2 and TRBJ2-4, with unresolved D. The clonotype was recovered from a boy less than two years old with tuberous sclerosis and intractable seizures. CDR3 nucleotide sequence: TGTGCCAGCAGAGAGAGGATTATAGCCAAAAACATTCAGTACTTC. It yields the protein CASRERIIAKNIQYF.